The present T cell receptor (beta chain) was sequenced within a study of OX40 agonist ivuxolimab in advanced cancers. Overall study results and limits: The study found among the lowest clonal expansion in partial responders at 0.1-3.0 mg/kg.

V shed 8 bases and J shed 8 bases, with 22 bases lying between them. The germline V gene encodes CDR1 SGHVS and CDR2 FQNEAQ. This CDR3 is 16 amino acids long. The repertoire was sequenced with immunoSEQ multiplex PCR; TCRdb's copy has only in-frame clones and lacks some. In the table there are 85,000 to 120,000 clones, approximately 90% of which are singletons. About this clone itself: Its antigen is undetermined.

The receptor's source is an adult with an advanced solid tumor such as melanoma, head and neck, liver or kidney cancer. The chain links TRBV7-8 to TRBJ1-6; D is perhaps TRBD1 (5 bases). The specimen comprised CD4+ or CD8+ T cells sorted from blood, sampled in a trial of the OX40 agonist ivuxolimab. CDR3 in amino acids: CASFPTGDPGYSPLHF. DNA of the CDR3: TGTGCCAGCTTTCCCACCGGGGACCCGGGATATTCACCCCTCCACTTT.